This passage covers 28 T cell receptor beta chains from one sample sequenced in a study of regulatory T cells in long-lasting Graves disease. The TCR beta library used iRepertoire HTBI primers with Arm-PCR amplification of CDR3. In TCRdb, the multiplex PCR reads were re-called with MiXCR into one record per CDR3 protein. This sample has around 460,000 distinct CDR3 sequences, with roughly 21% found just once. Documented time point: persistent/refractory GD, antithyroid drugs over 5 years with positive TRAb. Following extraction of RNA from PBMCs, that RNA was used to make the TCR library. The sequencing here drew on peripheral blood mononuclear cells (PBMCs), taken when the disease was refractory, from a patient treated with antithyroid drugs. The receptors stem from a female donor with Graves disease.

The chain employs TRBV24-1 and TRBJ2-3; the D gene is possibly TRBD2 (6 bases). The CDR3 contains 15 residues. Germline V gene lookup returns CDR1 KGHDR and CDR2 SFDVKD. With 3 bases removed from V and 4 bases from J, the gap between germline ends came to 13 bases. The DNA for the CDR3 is TGTGCCACCAGTGATCTTACGGGGGAGGCAGATACGCAGTATTTT. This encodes CATSDLTGEADTQYF.

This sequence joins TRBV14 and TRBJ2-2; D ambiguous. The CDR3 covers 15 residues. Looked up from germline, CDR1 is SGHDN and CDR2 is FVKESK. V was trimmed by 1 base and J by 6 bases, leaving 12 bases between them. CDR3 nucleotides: TGTGCCAGCAGCCAAGTCGTTTTAAGCCCCGGGGAGCTGTTTTTT. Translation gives CASSQVVLSPGELFF.

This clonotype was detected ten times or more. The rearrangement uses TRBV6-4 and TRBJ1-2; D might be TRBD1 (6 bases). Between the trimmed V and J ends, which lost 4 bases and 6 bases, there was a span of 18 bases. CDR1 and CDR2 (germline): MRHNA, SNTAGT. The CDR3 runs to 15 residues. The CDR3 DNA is TGTGCCAGCAGTGTTTCGGCAGGGGTAGGACATGGCTACACCTTC. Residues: CASSVSAGVGHGYTF.

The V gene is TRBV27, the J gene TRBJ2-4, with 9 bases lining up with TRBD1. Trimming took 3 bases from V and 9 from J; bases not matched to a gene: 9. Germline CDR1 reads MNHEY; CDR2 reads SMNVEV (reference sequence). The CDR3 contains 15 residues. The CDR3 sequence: CASSFGTGKRSIQYF. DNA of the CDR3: TGTGCCAGCAGTTTCGGGACAGGGAAGAGGAGCATTCAGTACTTC.

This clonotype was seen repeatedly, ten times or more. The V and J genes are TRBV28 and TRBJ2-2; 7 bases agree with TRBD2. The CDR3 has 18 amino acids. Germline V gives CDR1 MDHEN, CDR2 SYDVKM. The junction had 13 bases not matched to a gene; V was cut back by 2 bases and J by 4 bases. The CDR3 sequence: CASSLAGRRLTFTGELFF. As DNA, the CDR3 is TGTGCCAGCAGTTTAGCCGGGAGGAGGCTAACGTTCACCGGGGAGCTGTTTTTT.

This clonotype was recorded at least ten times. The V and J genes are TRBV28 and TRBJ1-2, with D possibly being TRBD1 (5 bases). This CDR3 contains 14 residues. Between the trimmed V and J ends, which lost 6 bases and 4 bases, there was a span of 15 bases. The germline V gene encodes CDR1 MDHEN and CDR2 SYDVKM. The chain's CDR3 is CASSPGSGSYGYTF. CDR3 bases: TGTGCCAGCAGCCCCGGTTCAGGGTCCTATGGCTACACCTTC.

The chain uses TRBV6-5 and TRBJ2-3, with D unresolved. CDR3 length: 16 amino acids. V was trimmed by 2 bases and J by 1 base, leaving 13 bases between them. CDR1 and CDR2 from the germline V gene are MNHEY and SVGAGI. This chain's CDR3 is CASSYPTAKGTDTQYF. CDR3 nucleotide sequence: TGTGCCAGCAGTTACCCCACCGCGAAAGGCACAGATACGCAGTATTTT.

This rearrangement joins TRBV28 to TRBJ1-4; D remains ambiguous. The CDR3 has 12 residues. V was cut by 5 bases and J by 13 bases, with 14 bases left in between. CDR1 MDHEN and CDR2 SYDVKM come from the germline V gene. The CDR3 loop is CASSQRSLGLFF. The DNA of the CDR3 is TGTGCCAGCAGTCAGCGGAGTTTGGGACTGTTTTTT.

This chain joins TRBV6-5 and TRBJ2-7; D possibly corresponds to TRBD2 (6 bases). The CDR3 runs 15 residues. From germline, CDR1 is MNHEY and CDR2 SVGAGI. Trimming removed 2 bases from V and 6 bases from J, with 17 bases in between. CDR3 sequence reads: CASSYRGYRGSEQYF. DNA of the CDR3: TGTGCCAGCAGTTACAGGGGATATCGGGGGAGCGAGCAGTACTTC.

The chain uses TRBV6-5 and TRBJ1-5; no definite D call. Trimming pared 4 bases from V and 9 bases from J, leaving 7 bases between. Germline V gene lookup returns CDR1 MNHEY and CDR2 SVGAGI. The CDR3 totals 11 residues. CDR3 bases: TGTGCCAGCAGTTTTGGTCTGCCCCAGCATTTT. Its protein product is CASSFGLPQHF.

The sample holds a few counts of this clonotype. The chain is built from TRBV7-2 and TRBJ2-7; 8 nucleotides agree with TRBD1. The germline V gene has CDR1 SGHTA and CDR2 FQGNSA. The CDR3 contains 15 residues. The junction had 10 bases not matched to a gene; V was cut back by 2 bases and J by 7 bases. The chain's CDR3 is CASSLWTGTNLEQYF. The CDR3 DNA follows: TGTGCCAGCAGCTTATGGACAGGGACGAACTTAGAGCAGTACTTC.

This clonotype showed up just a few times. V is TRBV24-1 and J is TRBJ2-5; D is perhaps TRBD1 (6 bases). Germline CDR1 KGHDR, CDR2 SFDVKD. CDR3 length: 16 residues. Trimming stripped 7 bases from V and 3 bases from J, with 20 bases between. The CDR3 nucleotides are TGTGCCACCAGCGAACAGGGTTTGCAGGACGAAGAGACCCAGTACTTC. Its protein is CATSEQGLQDEETQYF.

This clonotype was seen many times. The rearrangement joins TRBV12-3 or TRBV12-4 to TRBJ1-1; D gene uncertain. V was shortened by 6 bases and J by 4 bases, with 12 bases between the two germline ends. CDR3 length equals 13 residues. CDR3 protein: CASRLSGSTEAFF. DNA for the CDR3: TGTGCCAGCAGACTCTCCGGGAGCACTGAAGCTTTCTTT.

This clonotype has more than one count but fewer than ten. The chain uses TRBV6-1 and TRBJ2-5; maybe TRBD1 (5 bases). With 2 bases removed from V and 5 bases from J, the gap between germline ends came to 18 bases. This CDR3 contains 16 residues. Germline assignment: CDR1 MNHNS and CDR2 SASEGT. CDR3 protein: CASSEIWQGVLETQYF. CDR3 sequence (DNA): TGTGCCAGCAGTGAAATTTGGCAGGGTGTGTTGGAGACCCAGTACTTC.

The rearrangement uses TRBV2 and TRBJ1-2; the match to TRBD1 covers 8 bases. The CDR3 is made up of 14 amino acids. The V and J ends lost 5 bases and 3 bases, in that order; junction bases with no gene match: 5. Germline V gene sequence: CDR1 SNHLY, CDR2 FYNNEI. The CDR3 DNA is TGTGCCAGCAGTTCCGACAGGGGTGACTATGGCTACACCTTC. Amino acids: CASSSDRGDYGYTF. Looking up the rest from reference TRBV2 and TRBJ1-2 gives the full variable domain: EPEVTQTPSHQVTQMGQEVILRCVPISNHLYFYWYRQILGQKVEFLVSFYNNEISEKSEIFDDQFSVERPDGSNFTLKIRSTKLEDSAMYFCASSSDRGDYGYTFGSGTRLTVV.

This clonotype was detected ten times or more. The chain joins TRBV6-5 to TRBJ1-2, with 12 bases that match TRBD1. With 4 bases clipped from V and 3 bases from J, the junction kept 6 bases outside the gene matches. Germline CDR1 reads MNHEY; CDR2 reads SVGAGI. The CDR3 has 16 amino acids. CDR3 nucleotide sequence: TGTGCCAGCAGTTCGGGACAGGGGGCGAGAGACTATGGCTACACCTTC. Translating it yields CASSSGQGARDYGYTF.

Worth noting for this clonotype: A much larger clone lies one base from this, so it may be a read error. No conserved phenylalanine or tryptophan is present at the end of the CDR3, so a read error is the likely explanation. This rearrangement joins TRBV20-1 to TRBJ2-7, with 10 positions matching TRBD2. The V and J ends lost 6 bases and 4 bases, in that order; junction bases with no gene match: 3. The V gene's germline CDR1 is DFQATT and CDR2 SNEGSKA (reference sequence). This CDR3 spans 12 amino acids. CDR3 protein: CSAKAGGYEQYS. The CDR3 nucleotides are TGCAGTGCAAAAGCGGGAGGGTACGAGCAGTACTCC.

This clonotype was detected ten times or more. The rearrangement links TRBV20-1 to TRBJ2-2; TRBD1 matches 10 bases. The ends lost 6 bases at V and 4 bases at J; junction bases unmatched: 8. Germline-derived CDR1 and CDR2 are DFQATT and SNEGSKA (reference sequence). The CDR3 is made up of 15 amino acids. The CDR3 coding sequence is TGCAGTGCGAAGATGGGACAGGGGCTCACCGGGGAGCTGTTTTTT. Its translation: CSAKMGQGLTGELFF.

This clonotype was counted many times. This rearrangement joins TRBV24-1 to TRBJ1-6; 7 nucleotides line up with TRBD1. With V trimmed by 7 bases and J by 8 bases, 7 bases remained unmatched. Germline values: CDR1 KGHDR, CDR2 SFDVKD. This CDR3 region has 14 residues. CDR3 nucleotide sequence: TGTGCCACCAGAGCCCGGGACAGAGATTCACCCCTCCACTTT. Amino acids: CATRARDRDSPLHF.

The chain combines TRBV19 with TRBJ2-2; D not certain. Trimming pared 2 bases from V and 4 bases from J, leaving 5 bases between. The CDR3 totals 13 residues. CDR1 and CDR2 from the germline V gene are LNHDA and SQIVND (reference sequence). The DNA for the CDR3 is TGTGCCAGTAGTATATCGGGCACCGGGGAGCTGTTTTTT. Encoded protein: CASSISGTGELFF.

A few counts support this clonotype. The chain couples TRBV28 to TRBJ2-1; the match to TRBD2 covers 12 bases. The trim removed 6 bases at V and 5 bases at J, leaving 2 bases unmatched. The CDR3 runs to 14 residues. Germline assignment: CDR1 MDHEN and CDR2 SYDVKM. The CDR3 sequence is CASSLAGGDNEQFF. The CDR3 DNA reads TGTGCCAGCAGCCTAGCGGGAGGGGACAATGAGCAGTTCTTC.

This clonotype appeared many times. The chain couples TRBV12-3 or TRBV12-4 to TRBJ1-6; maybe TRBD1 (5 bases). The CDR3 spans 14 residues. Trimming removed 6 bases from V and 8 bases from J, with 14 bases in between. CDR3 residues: CASRNGRGYSPLHF. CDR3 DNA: TGTGCCAGCAGGAATGGGAGGGGATATTCACCCCTCCACTTT.

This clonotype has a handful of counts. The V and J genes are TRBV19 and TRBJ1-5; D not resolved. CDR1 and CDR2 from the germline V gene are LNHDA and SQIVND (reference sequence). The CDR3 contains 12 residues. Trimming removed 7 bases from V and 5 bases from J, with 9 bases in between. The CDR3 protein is CASTDLYQPQHF. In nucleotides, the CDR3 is TGTGCCAGTACCGACTTGTATCAGCCCCAGCATTTT.

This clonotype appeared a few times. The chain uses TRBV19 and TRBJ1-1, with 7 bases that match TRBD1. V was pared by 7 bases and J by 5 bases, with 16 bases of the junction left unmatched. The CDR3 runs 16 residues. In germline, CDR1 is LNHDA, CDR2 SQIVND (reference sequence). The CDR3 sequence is CASTLRLTGLGTEAFF. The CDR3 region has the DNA TGTGCCAGTACCCTTAGATTGACAGGGTTAGGAACTGAAGCTTTCTTT. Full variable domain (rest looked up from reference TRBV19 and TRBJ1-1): DGGITQSPKYLFRKEGQNVTLSCEQNLNHDAMYWYRQDPGQGLRLIYYSQIVNDFQKGDIAEGYSVSREKKESFPLTVTSAQKNPTAFYLCASTLRLTGLGTEAFFGQGTRLTVV.

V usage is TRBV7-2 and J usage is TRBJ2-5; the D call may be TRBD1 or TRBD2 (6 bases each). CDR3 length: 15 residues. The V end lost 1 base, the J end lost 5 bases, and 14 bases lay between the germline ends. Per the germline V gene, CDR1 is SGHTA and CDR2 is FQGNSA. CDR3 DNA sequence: TGTGCCAGCAGCTTAGTTTCGGGGGCTGTGGAGACCCAGTACTTC. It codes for CASSLVSGAVETQYF.

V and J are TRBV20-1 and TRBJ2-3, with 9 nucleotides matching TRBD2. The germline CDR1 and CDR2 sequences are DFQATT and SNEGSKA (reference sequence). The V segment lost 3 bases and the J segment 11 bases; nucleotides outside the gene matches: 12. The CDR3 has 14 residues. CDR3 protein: CSARAAGGPLLQYF. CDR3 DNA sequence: TGCAGTGCTAGGGCGGCGGGAGGGCCGCTCTTGCAGTATTTT.

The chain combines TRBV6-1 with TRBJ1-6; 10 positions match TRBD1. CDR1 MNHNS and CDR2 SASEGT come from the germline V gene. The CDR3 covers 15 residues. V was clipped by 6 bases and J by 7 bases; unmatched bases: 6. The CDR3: CASSRTGGRNSPLHF. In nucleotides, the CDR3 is TGTGCCAGCAGCCGGACAGGGGGTAGGAATTCACCCCTCCACTTT.

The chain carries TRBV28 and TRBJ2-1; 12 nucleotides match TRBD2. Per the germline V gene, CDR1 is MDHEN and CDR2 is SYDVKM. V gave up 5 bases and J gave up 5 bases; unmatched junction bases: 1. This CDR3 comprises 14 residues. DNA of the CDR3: TGTGCCAGCAGTCGACTAGCGGGGGACAATGAGCAGTTCTTC. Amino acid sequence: CASSRLAGDNEQFF.